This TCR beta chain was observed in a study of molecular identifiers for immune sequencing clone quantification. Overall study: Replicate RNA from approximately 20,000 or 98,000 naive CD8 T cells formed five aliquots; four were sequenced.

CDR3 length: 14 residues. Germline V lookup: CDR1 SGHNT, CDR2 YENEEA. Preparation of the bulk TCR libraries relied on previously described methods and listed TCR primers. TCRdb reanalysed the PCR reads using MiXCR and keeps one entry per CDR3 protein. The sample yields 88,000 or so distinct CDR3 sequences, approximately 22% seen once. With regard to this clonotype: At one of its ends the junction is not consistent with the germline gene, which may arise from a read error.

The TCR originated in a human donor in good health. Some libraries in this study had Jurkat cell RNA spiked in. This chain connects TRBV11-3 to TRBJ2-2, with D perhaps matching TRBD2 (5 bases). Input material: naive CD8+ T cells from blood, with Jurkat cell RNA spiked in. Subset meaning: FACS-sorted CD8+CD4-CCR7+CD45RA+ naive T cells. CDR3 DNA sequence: TGTGCCAGCAGCTCCACAAGGAACACCGGGGAGCTGTCTTTT. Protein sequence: CASSSTRNTGELSF.